This TCR beta chain was sequenced during a study of Graves' ophthalmopathy and Graves' hyperthyroidism. V gave up 0 bases and J gave up 2 bases; unmatched junction bases: 4. Germline assignment: CDR1 SGHRS and CDR2 YFSETQ. The CDR3 spans 15 residues. Amplification from RNA transcripts yielded the TCR beta CDR3 regions. Investigators did first-round RT-PCR with HTBI primers, then second-round multiplex PCR. TCRdb used MiXCR to reprocess the multiplex PCR reads, holding one entry per CDR3 protein. The table has approximately 640,000 distinct CDR3 sequences, just over 40% seen once; the top ten hold 3.3%.

The chain employs TRBV5-1 and TRBJ1-2; 7 nucleotides match TRBD1. The sequence came from an adult man with Graves' ophthalmopathy. The sample was peripheral blood. The CDR3 coding sequence is TGCGCCAGCAGCTTGGCCGCGGACAGGAACTATGGCTACACCTTC. This codes for CASSLAADRNYGYTF.